The clone carrying this T cell receptor (beta chain) was found a few times. Its target is unknown. The data were obtained in a study of beta chain features in type 1 diabetes. Whole-study findings and limits: All four CD4+ subsets from Type 1 diabetes patients carried moderately but significantly shorter TCRB CDR3s.

From germline, CDR1 is MNHNY and CDR2 SVGAGI (reference sequence). Trimming shortened V by 6 bases and J by 4 bases, and 13 bases separated the two germline ends. This CDR3 comprises 13 residues. Every bit of the isolated RNA underwent reverse transcription, so sequencing read expressed TCRB transcripts. Naive, central memory and regulatory T cell samples averaged about 3.6 million immunoSEQ reads each. The assay was immunoSEQ multiplex PCR, and TCRdb's table has in-frame clones only and misses some. The table lists under 350,000 clones, around 24% of them singletons. The sample taken for sequencing was naive CD4+ T cells from blood. The chain combines TRBV6-6 with TRBJ2-7; a possible D gene is TRBD1 (6 bases). The sequence derives from a woman under 40 with type 1 diabetes. The CDR3 protein is CASSRGQLYEQYF. The CDR3 DNA follows: TGTGCCAGCAGCCGTGGACAGCTATACGAGCAGTACTTC.